This T cell receptor beta chain emerged from a study of T cell responses to AZD1222 COVID-19 vaccine. Study outcomes and limitations: Reportedly, close to half of spike-specific TCRs are directed against unmutated variant regions. Donors, mostly white British, included more females; clonal diversity was possibly underestimated.

Only in-frame clones appear in the TCRdb table, and some are missing; sequencing was by immunoSEQ multiplex PCR. The table records about 120,000 clones, under 85% of them present only once. The CDR3 contains 15 residues. The V gene's germline CDR1 is MRHNA and CDR2 SNTAGT. J was trimmed by 4 bases and V by 3 bases; bases with no gene match: 5. Concerning this clone itself: No antigen is known for it.

V is TRBV6-4 and J is TRBJ2-1; TRBD1 agrees at 8 bases. This receptor was obtained from an adult in good health. Sequencing was performed on peripheral blood, taken on day 0 of AZD1222 vaccination. Here the CDR3 DNA reads TGTGCCAGCAGTGAGCGGCAGGGGGCTTACAATGAGCAGTTCTTC. The encoded protein is CASSERQGAYNEQFF.